One T cell receptor (beta chain) is described in this entry. Its antigen is undetermined. This sample is part of a study of vaccination effects on CD4 cells after COVID-19. CDR1 is MDHEN, CDR2 SYDVKM, per germline. Trimming stripped 6 bases from V and 8 bases from J, with 11 bases between. This CDR3 contains 13 residues. In the ViraFEST assay, antigen-specific CD4+ clonotypes were identified by expansion after peptide-pool stimulation. Around day 10 of culture, CD4+ T cells were separated out. Recipients of the vaccine had no prior SARS-CoV-2 infection and negative nucleocapsid antibodies. Cultivation was performed at two million PBMC per well with around 9.3 IU/ml IL-2 and about 10 ug/ml peptides added. TCRdb's copy holds only in-frame clones and misses some; the assay was immunoSEQ multiplex PCR. This sample carries 20,000 to 25,000 clones, roughly 76% of them seen once, and the ten largest clones take 4.5% to 6.5%.

This specimen was CD4+ T cells from PBMCs cultured with SARS-CoV-2 spike peptides, taken before COVID-19 vaccination. V is TRBV28 and J is TRBJ1-6; a weak D match, TRBD1 (6 bases). The clonotype was recovered from a human donor who received a COVID-19 vaccine. In DNA form, the CDR3 reads TGTGCCAGCAGGACAGGTTGGGATTCACCCCTCCACTTT. Translating it yields CASRTGWDSPLHF.